A selection of T cell receptor beta chains follows, all from one sample in a study of chemoradiotherapy in HPV16-positive cancers. Sequenced by immunoSEQ multiplex PCR; TCRdb stores in-frame clones only, minus some. The sample shows over 2,500 clones, approximately 80% of them seen only once. The source was blood, collected from a patient who underwent chemoradiotherapy. All receptors come from a human donor with HPV-associated anogenital cancer. Both conserved end residues are part of each CDR3. A D gene is named only where the DNA matches it firmly. Expanded clones are given a class, and other clones once, few, many or no size at all.

j_call v_call d_call clone_size cdr3_nt cdr3_aa
TRBJ1-1 TRBV30 . . TGTGCCGGAAACGAGGGCCTCATATCGGGCACTGAAGCTTTCTTT CAGNEGLISGTEAFF
TRBJ1-1 TRBV6-5 . . TGTGCCAGCAGTTACTCGATATCAAGTGGGGACGGAGAAGCTTTCTTT CASSYSISSGDGEAFF
TRBJ2-7 TRBV2 . . TGTGCCGGCAGCGGACTCGTCTCCTACGAGCAGTACTTC CAGSGLVSYEQYF
TRBJ2-7 TRBV6-6 . once TGTGCCAGCAGTTACCAGGGAGCCTCCTACGAGCAGTACTTC CASSYQGASYEQYF
TRBJ2-5 TRBV6-5 TRBD2 . TGTGCCAGCACAGCAGCGGGGGGGCCGGAGACCCAGTACTTC CASTAAGGPETQYF
TRBJ2-3 TRBV7-2 . . TGTGCCAGCAGCTTATCCCGCCCCCAGGGCGCGCAGTATTTT CASSLSRPQGAQYF
TRBJ2-5 TRBV29-1 TRBD2 . TGCAGCGTTAGGGCGGGGGGTAACCAAGAGACCCAGTACTTC CSVRAGGNQETQYF
TRBJ1-3 TRBV18 . . TGTGCCAGCTCACCGAACCAGCGGGGAGAAGCTGGAAACACCATATATTTT CASSPNQRGEAGNTIYF
TRBJ2-3 TRBV9 . . TGTGCCAGCAGCCCAGGGGGGGGGAATACGCAGTATTTT CASSPGGGNTQYF
TRBJ1-6 TRBV7-2 TRBD1 . TGTGCCAGCAGCTACGGGACAGGGGGTCAATATTCACCCCTCCACTTT CASSYGTGGQYSPLHF
TRBJ2-2 TRBV30 . . TGTGCCTGGAGTGAGCAAGGGATTGCATTCACCGGGGAGCTGTTTTTT CAWSEQGIAFTGELFF
TRBJ2-4 TRBV5-1 . . TGCGCCAGCAGCTTAAGAGGACAGCATGGGAAAAACATTCAGTACTTC CASSLRGQHGKNIQYF
TRBJ1-3 TRBV28 . . TGTGCCAGCAGTTTCCCAGGGGCCTCTGGAAACACCATATATTTT CASSFPGASGNTIYF
TRBJ1-3 TRBV10-1 TRBD1 . TGCGCCAGCAGTTCGGGGGGGACAGGGGGGTGGGGTGGAAACACCATATATTTT CASSSGGTGGWGGNTIYF
TRBJ1-1 TRBV14 . . TGTGCCAGCAGCCAAGCCAGAAACACTGAAGCTTTCTTT CASSQARNTEAFF
TRBJ1-1 TRBV5-1 . . TGCGCCAGCAGCGAGGACGCATCCTGGAACACTGAAGCTTTCTTT CASSEDASWNTEAFF
TRBJ1-5 TRBV23-1 . . TGCGCCAGCAGTCAATTATTGGGGGGGGCAGTTGCAAATCAGCCCCAGCATTTT CASSQLLGGAVANQPQHF
TRBJ2-5 TRBV11-1 . . TGTGCCAGCAGGTCGCAGTACTTC CASRSQYF
TRBJ2-7 TRBV4-3 TRBD2 . TGCGCCAGCAGCCAAGTAACAGCGGGGGCCTCCTACGAGCAGTACTTC CASSQVTAGASYEQYF
TRBJ1-5 TRBV6-5 . . TGTGCCAGCAGGGTCCACAGGGAAAGCAATCAGCCCCAGCATTTT CASRVHRESNQPQHF
TRBJ1-4 TRBV30 . . TGTGCCTGGATTAAGGCAGGGGACTTTAACGAAAAGCTGTTTTTT CAWIKAGDFNEKLFF
TRBJ1-5 TRBV6-5 . . TGTGCCAGCAAGATTAGCGACAGTAGCAATCAGCCCCAGCATTTT CASKISDSSNQPQHF
TRBJ2-1 TRBV12-5 . few TGTGCTAGTGGTGCGAGGGGACCCAGATACAATGAGCAGTTCTTC CASGARGPRYNEQFF
TRBJ2-7 TRBV6-6 TRBD1 . TGTGCCAGCAGATCAGGGGGCTCCTACGAGCAGTACTTC CASRSGGSYEQYF
TRBJ1-6 TRBV10-3 . . TGTGCCATCAGTGAGTCAAGAGGGACGAGCTCCTATAATTCACCCCTCCACTTT CAISESRGTSSYNSPLHF
TRBJ2-7 TRBV5-1 TRBD1 . TGCGCCAGCAGCCCACGGACAGGGACTTCTGCCGAGCAGTACTTC CASSPRTGTSAEQYF
TRBJ2-3 TRBV7-1 . . TGTGCCAGCAGCTTAGATGACGGGGAGACAGATACGCAGTATTTT CASSLDDGETDTQYF
TRBJ2-1 TRBV6-1 . once TGTGCCAGCGAGATTTATGTGGGTAATGAGCAGTTCTTC CASEIYVGNEQFF
TRBJ1-4 TRBV5-6 TRBD1 once TGTGCCAGCAGCGCCGGGACAGGGGCAGAAAAACTGTTTTTT CASSAGTGAEKLFF
TRBJ1-1 TRBV5-1 . . TGCGCCAGCAGGGAAAACATGAACACTGAAGCTTTCTTT CASRENMNTEAFF
TRBJ2-7 TRBV2 TRBD1 . TGTGCCAGCCGTCGGGACAGGGGGTTCTCCTACGAGCAGTACTTC CASRRDRGFSYEQYF
TRBJ1-2 TRBV25-1 . . TGTGCCAGCAGTGAATCTCACAGCGTAAACTATGGCTACACCTTC CASSESHSVNYGYTF
TRBJ2-2 TRBV2 TRBD2 . TGTGCCAGGTCGGGACTAGGGATCACCGGGGAGCTGTTTTTT CARSGLGITGELFF
TRBJ1-3 TRBV19 . . TGTGCCAGTAGTGGGCCGGGCGGGTCTGGAAACACCATATATTTT CASSGPGGSGNTIYF
TRBJ1-1 TRBV19 . . TGTGCCAGTAGTAACAGGGAAGGGACTGAAGCTTTCTTT CASSNREGTEAFF
TRBJ2-1 TRBV6-6 TRBD1 . TGTGCCAGCGGCTCGGGACAGGGTCACAATGAGCAGTTCTTC CASGSGQGHNEQFF
TRBJ2-1 TRBV7-2 . . TGTGCCAGCAGCTTAAACCCCGGGGGCCCGTACAATGAGCAGTTCTTC CASSLNPGGPYNEQFF
TRBJ2-5 TRBV30 . . TGTGCCCGCCACAGGGATCAAGAGACCCAGTACTTC CARHRDQETQYF
TRBJ2-5 TRBV15 . . TGTGCCACCAGCAGAGGGGGAACAGAAGAGACCCAGTACTTC CATSRGGTEETQYF
TRBJ2-5 TRBV2 . . TGTGCCAGCAGTGAAGCGATTCGAGGAGAGACCCAGTACTTC CASSEAIRGETQYF
TRBJ2-2 TRBV9 TRBD1 few TGTGCCAGCAGCAGGGGGCTCGACACCGGGGAGCTGTTTTTT CASSRGLDTGELFF
TRBJ2-5 TRBV5-1 TRBD2 . TGCGCCAGCAGCTCCGGGACTAACCTAGAGACCCAGTACTTC CASSSGTNLETQYF